The present entry profiles one T cell receptor (beta chain) with its context. The CDR3 length is 16 residues. Germline CDR1 SGHAT, CDR2 FQNNGV. Trimming shortened V by 2 bases and J by 2 bases, and 16 bases separated the two germline ends. These data come from a study of shared clonotypes between healthy human individuals. Turning to the study itself: Three CD4 naive, three CD4 memory, two CD8 naive and one CD8 memory plate were used per donor.

CD45RO-negative cells were positively selected for CCR7, leaving out terminally differentiated effector memory CD45RA+ cells. Only Caucasian adults living in Nashville, Tennessee made up the donor group. Here immunoSEQ multiplex PCR was the method, and the copy in TCRdb shows in-frame clones only, minus some. The sample shows millions of clones, roughly 94% of them seen only once. This chain uses TRBV11-2 with TRBJ2-7, with a tentative D call TRBD2 (5 bases). Sequencing was carried out using naive CD8+ T cells sorted from blood. The sequence was obtained from a man between 18 and 29 years old in good health. CDR3 residues: CASSLSMAEDPYEQYF. The CDR3 nucleotides are TGTGCCAGCAGCTTATCTATGGCGGAGGATCCCTACGAGCAGTACTTC. The whole variable domain, filled in from reference TRBV11-2 and TRBJ2-7, reads EAGVAQSPRYKIIEKRQSVAFWCNPISGHATLYWYQQILGQGPKLLIQFQNNGVVDDSQLPKDRFSAERLKGVDSTLKIQPAKLEDSAVYLCASSLSMAEDPYEQYFGPGTRLTVT.